A single sample gave rise to the 19 T cell receptor beta chains below, sequenced in a study of blood T cell repertoires in COVID-19. The repertoire was sequenced with immunoSEQ multiplex PCR; TCRdb's copy has only in-frame clones and lacks some. The sample shows roughly 160,000 clones, roughly 93% of them seen only once. Sequencing input: peripheral blood. The receptors derive from a man aged 18-30 years with acute or convalescent COVID-19.

The gene calls are TRBV18 and TRBJ1-1, with a tentative D call TRBD1 (6 bases). CDR3 length: 18 residues. Trimming shortened V by 3 bases and J by 1 base, and 21 bases separated the two germline ends. Looked up from germline, CDR1 is KGHSH and CDR2 is LQKENI. CDR3: CASSPFKPQRGGNTEAFF. In DNA form, the CDR3 reads TGTGCCAGCTCACCGTTCAAGCCCCAAAGGGGGGGGAACACTGAAGCTTTCTTT. The whole variable domain, filled in from reference TRBV18 and TRBJ1-1, reads NAGVMQNPRHLVRRRGQEARLRCSPMKGHSHVYWYRQLPEEGLKFMVYLQKENIIDESGMPKERFSAEFPKEGPSILRIQQVVRGDSAAYFCASSPFKPQRGGNTEAFFGQGTRLTVV.

The rearrangement links TRBV6-5 to TRBJ2-3; a possible D gene is TRBD1 (6 bases). The ends were cut back, 7 bases at V and 1 base at J, with 12 bases in the middle. In germline, CDR1 is MNHEY, CDR2 SVGAGI. This CDR3 is 14 amino acids long. As DNA, the CDR3 is TGTGCCAGCAAGAGGTCAGGGGGCACAGATACGCAGTATTTT. Protein product: CASKRSGGTDTQYF.

This clone was counted a few times. The chain combines TRBV6-5 with TRBJ1-6; a weak D match, TRBD1 (6 bases). Germline lookup yields CDR1 MNHEY and CDR2 SVGAGI. Trimming left V 7 bases short and J 3 bases short, with 10 bases between. The CDR3 spans 14 residues. CDR3 DNA sequence: TGTGCCAGCACCAACAGGGTCTATAATTCACCCCTCCACTTT. It yields the protein CASTNRVYNSPLHF.

The chain joins TRBV7-6 to TRBJ2-3; TRBD2 matches 12 bases. Unmatched junction bases numbered 8, after V lost 2 bases and J lost 5 bases. Germline loops: CDR1 SGHVS, CDR2 FNYEAQ. The CDR3 contains 17 residues. CDR3 residues: CASSLLPSGGAGDTQYF. CDR3 nucleotides: TGTGCCAGCAGCTTACTTCCTAGCGGGGGGGCCGGAGATACGCAGTATTTT.

This clone has only a few counts. The chain recombines TRBV5-6 with TRBJ2-5; D gene uncertain. Germline V CDR1 and CDR2: SGHDT, YYEEEE. Deletions cut 1 base from V and 4 bases from J, with 2 bases between. The CDR3 consists of 11 residues. CDR3 bases: TGTGCCAGCAGCTTGCGAGAGACCCAGTACTTC. This translates into CASSLRETQYF.

This chain joins TRBV30 and TRBJ1-4; 12 bases line up with TRBD1. Trimming cost V 0 bases and J 8 bases; bases outside gene matches: 4. The CDR3 runs 15 residues. Germline V gene lookup returns CDR1 GTSNPN and CDR2 SVGIG (reference sequence). CDR3 region: CAWSVRGQGAEKLFF. The CDR3 DNA reads TGTGCCTGGAGTGTACGGGGACAGGGGGCGGAAAAACTGTTTTTT.

The chain recombines TRBV10-3 with TRBJ1-1; TRBD1 matches 7 bases. Germline-derived CDR1 and CDR2 are ENHRY and SYGVKD. V was clipped by 3 bases and J by 7 bases; unmatched bases: 8. The CDR3 totals 14 residues. CDR3 loop: CAISDGTEPFEAFF. Here the CDR3 DNA reads TGTGCCATCAGTGACGGGACAGAACCCTTTGAAGCTTTCTTT.

This sequence joins TRBV14 and TRBJ1-2, with 7 bases lining up with TRBD1. V lost 2 bases and J lost 5; bases outside the gene matches: 8. The CDR3 is 15 amino acids. Germline V gene sequence: CDR1 SGHDN, CDR2 FVKESK. The CDR3 loop reads CASSQSGQDYYGYTF. The CDR3 nucleotides read TGTGCCAGCAGCCAAAGCGGACAGGATTATTATGGCTACACCTTC.

The chain uses TRBV10-1 and TRBJ2-1; D uncertain. V dropped 7 bases and J dropped 0 bases, with 10 bases sitting between them. CDR3 size: 14 residues. Germline CDR1 is WNHNN and CDR2 is SYGVQD (reference sequence). CDR3: CASKPDTSYNEQFF. The CDR3 bases are TGCGCCAGCAAACCCGACACCTCCTACAATGAGCAGTTCTTC.

This chain uses TRBV5-1 with TRBJ1-2, with a weak D call TRBD1 (6 bases). The CDR3 has 14 residues. CDR1 is SGHRS and CDR2 is YFSETQ in the germline V gene. Trimming stripped 5 bases from V and 3 bases from J, with 14 bases between. The CDR3 protein is CASRAGAMDYGYTF. The CDR3 bases are TGCGCCAGCAGGGCGGGGGCGATGGACTATGGCTACACCTTC.

This clone was seen only a few times. The chain joins TRBV4-2 to TRBJ2-7; D uncertain. The CDR3 length is 16 residues. Trimming took off 1 base at V and 3 bases at J, with 16 bases between the two ends. CDR1 is LGHNA, CDR2 YNFKEQ, per germline. CDR3 in amino acids: CASSQVVAGDIYEQYF. The CDR3 DNA is TGTGCCAGCAGCCAAGTTGTCGCAGGCGATATCTACGAGCAGTACTTC.

This chain links TRBV5-1 with TRBJ2-1; a possible D gene is TRBD2 (6 bases). From germline, CDR1 is SGHRS and CDR2 YFSETQ. CDR3 length equals 14 residues. V lost 4 bases and J 2 bases, leaving 10 bases between the germline ends. CDR3 region: CASSVGGAYNEQFF. DNA of the CDR3: TGCGCCAGCAGCGTGGGGGGAGCCTACAATGAGCAGTTCTTC.

The J gene is TRBJ2-5, the V gene TRBV21-1; the D call TRBD2 from the table was never checked on the DNA. TRBV21-1 is shown as a pseudogene. The CDR3 contains 20 residues. The CDR3 nucleotides read TGTGCCAGCAGCAAAGTACTCGGGACTAGCGGGAGAGGGTACCAAGAGACCCAGTACTTC. Amino acid sequence: CASSKVLGTSGRGYQETQYF.

This clone was recorded once. J is TRBJ1-4 and V is TRBV9, with 7 bases aligning to TRBD1. From germline, CDR1 is SGDLS and CDR2 YYNGEE. The CDR3 is 17 amino acids. V lost 4 bases to trimming and J lost 4 bases; unmatched junction nucleotides: 13. In nucleotides, the CDR3 is TGTGCCAGCAGCCGGGACAGTTCCCGTAAGATTAATGAAAAACTGTTTTTT. This codes for CASSRDSSRKINEKLFF.

A remark on this clone: Other DNA variants within this sample encode the same CDR3. The V call is TRBV18, the J call TRBJ2-2, with D tentatively TRBD1 (6 bases). From germline, CDR1 is KGHSH and CDR2 LQKENI. The CDR3 is made up of 14 amino acids. V lost 6 bases, J lost 0 bases, and 8 bases lay in between. CDR3 amino acids: CASSRTANTGELFF. The CDR3 nucleotides are TGTGCCAGCTCCCGGACAGCGAACACCGGGGAGCTGTTTTTT.

The J gene is TRBJ1-1, the V gene TRBV30; a weak D match, TRBD1 (5 bases). Between the trimmed V and J ends, which lost 2 bases and 7 bases, there was a span of 8 bases. The germline CDR1 and CDR2 sequences are GTSNPN and SVGIG (reference sequence). This CDR3 has 11 amino acids. CDR3 DNA: TGTGCCTGGAGTCCTCAGGGTGAAGCTTTCTTT. The encoded protein is CAWSPQGEAFF.

This clone has just one count. The gene calls are TRBV6-2 or TRBV6-3 and TRBJ1-2; D gene uncertain. This CDR3 spans 15 amino acids. Per germline, CDR1 MNHEY and CDR2 SVGEGT. The V end lost 4 bases, the J end lost 7 bases, and 19 bases lay between the germline ends. The CDR3 region is CASSSGSSGISGYTF. The CDR3, as DNA: TGTGCCAGCAGTTCAGGTTCGTCGGGGATCAGTGGCTACACCTTC.

This rearrangement joins TRBV28 to TRBJ1-1, with D uncertain. Trimming left V 4 bases short and J 7 bases short, with 13 bases between. The CDR3 consists of 13 residues. Looked up from germline, CDR1 is MDHEN and CDR2 is SYDVKM. The CDR3: CASSWGGRDEAFF. In nucleotides, the CDR3 is TGTGCCAGCAGTTGGGGAGGGCGGGATGAAGCTTTCTTT.

This chain uses TRBV30 with TRBJ1-1, with 8 bases fitting TRBD1. Germline lookup yields CDR1 GTSNPN and CDR2 SVGIG (reference sequence). Unmatched junction bases numbered 10, after V lost 1 base and J lost 6 bases. This CDR3 contains 15 residues. The DNA for the CDR3 is TGTGCCTGGAGTGCCTTTGCACAGGGGGTCCCTGAAGCTTTCTTT. Its protein product is CAWSAFAQGVPEAFF.